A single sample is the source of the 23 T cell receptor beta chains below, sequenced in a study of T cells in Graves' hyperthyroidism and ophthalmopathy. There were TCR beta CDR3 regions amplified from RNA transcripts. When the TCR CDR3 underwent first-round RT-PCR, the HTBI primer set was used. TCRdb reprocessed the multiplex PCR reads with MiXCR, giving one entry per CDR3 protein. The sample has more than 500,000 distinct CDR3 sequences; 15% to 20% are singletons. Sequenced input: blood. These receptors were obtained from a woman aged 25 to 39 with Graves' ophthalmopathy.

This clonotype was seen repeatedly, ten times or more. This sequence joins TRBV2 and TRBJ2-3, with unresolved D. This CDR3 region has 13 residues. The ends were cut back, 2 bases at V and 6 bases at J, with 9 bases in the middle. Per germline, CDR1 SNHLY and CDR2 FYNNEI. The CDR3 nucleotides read TGTGCCAGCAGTGAAACACTGGCGGATACGCAGTATTTT. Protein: CASSETLADTQYF.

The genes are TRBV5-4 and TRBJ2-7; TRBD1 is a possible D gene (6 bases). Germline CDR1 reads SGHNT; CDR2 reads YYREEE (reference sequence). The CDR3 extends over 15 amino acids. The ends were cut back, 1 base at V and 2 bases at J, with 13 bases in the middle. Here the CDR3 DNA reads TGTGCCAGCAGCTTGAGTACAGGGCCAACCTACGAGCAGTACTTC. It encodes CASSLSTGPTYEQYF.

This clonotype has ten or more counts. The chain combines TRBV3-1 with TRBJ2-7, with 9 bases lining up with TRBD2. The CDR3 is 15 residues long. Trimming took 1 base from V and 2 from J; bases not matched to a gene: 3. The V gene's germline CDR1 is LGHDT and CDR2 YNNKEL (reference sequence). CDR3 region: CASSQAAGGPYEQYF. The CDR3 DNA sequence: TGTGCCAGCAGCCAAGCAGCGGGAGGTCCCTACGAGCAGTACTTC.

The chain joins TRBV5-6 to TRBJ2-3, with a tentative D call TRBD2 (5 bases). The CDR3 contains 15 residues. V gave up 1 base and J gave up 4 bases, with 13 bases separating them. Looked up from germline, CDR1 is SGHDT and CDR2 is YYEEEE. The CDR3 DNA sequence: TGTGCCAGCAGCTTGAGTATAGGGAGAGCAGATACGCAGTATTTT. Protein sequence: CASSLSIGRADTQYF.

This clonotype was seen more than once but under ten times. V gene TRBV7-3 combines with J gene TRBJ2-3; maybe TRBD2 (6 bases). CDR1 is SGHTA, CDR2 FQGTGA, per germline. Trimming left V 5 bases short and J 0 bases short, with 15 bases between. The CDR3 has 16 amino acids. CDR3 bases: TGTGCCAGCAGCCCCCGCGGAGCGGGCAGCACAGATACGCAGTATTTT. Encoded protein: CASSPRGAGSTDTQYF. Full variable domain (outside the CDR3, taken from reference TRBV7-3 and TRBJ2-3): GAGVSQTPSNKVTEKGKYVELRCDPISGHTALYWYRQSLGQGPEFLIYFQGTGAADDSGLPNDRFFAVRPEGSVSTLKIQRTERGDSAVYLCASSPRGAGSTDTQYFGPGTRLTVL.

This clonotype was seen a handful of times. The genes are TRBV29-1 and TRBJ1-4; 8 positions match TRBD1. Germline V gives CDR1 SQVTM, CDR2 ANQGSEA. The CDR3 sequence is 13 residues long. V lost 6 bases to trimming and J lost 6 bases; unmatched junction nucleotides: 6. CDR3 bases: TGCAGCGTCACGGACAGGGAGTATGAAAAACTGTTTTTT. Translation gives CSVTDREYEKLFF.

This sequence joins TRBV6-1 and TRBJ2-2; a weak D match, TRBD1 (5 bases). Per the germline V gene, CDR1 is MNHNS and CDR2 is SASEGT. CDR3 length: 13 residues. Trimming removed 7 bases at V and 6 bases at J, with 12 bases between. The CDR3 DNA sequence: TGTGCCAGCACCCAGGGCGCCCCCGGGGAGCTGTTTTTT. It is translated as CASTQGAPGELFF.

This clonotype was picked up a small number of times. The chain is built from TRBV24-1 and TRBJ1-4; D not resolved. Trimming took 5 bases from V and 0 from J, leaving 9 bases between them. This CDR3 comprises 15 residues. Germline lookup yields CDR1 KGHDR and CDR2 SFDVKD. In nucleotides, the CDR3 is TGTGCCACCAGTGGGGGATTTTCAACTAATGAAAAACTGTTTTTT. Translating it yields CATSGGFSTNEKLFF.

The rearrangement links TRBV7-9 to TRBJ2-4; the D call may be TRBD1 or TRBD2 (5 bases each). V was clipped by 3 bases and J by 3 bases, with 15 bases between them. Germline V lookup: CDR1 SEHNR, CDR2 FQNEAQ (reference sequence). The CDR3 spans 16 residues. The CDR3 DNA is TGTGCCAGCAGCTTCGGGGCAGATTGTTACAAAAACATTCAGTACTTC. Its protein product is CASSFGADCYKNIQYF.

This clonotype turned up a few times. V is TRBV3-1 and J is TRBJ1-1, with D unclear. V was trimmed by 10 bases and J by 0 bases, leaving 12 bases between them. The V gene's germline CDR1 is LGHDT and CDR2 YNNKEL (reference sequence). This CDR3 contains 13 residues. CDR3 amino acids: CATRRAMNTEAFF. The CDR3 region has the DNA TGTGCCACCCGGAGGGCAATGAACACTGAAGCTTTCTTT.

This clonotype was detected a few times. CDR3 nucleotide sequence: TGTGCCACCAGCAGAGTTCCCCCCATTGGAGGAGGCTACACCTTC. Translation: CATSRVPPIGGGYTF. This rearrangement joins TRBV15 to TRBJ1-2; unclear D gene. The CDR3 length is 15 residues. Germline CDR1 is LNHNV and CDR2 is YYDKDF (reference sequence). V gave up 1 base and J gave up 8 bases, with 17 bases separating them.

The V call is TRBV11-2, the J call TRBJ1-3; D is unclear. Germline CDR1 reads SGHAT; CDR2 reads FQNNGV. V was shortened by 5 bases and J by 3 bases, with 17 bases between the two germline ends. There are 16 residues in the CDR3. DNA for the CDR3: TGTGCCAGCAGCCCCAAGGGCCTACCTCTTGGAAACACCATATATTTT. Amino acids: CASSPKGLPLGNTIYF.

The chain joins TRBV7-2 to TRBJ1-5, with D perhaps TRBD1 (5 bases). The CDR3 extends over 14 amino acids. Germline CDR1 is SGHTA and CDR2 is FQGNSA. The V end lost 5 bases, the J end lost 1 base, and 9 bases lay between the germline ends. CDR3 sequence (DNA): TGTGCCAGCAGCCCGGGACCGAGCAATCAGCCCCAGCATTTT. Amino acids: CASSPGPSNQPQHF.

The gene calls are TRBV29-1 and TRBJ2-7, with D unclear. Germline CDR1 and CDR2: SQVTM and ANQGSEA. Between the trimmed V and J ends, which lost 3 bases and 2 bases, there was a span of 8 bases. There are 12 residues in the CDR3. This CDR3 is CSVDDLTYEQYF. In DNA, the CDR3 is TGCAGCGTTGACGACTTAACCTACGAGCAGTACTTC.

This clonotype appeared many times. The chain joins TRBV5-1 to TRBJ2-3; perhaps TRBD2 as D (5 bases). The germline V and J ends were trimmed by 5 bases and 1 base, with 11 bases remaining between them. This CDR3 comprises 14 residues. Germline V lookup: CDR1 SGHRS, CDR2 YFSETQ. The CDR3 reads CASRRAVGTDTQYF. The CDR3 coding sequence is TGCGCCAGCAGGAGGGCGGTGGGCACAGATACGCAGTATTTT.

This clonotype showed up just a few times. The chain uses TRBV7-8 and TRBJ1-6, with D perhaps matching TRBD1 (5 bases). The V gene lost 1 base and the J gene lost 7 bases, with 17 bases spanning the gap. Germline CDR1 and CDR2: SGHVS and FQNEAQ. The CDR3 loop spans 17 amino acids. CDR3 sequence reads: CASSLVQGGRINSPLHF. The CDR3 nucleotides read TGTGCCAGCAGCTTAGTTCAGGGAGGGCGAATAAATTCACCCCTCCACTTT.

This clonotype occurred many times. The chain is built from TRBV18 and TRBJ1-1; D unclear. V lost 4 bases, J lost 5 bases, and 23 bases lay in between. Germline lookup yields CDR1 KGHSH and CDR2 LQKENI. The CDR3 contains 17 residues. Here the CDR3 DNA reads TGTGCCAGCTCACAAACTTATTGGGCACGGGTGGGGACTGAAGCTTTCTTT. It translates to CASSQTYWARVGTEAFF.

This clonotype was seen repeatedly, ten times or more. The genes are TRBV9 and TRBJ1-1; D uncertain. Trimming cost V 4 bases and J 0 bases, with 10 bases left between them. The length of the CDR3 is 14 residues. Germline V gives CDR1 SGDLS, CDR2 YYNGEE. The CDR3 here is CASSTDRLNTEAFF. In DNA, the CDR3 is TGTGCCAGCAGCACGGACCGTCTGAACACTGAAGCTTTCTTT.

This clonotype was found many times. CDR3 loop: CASSLWQDHYEQYF. In nucleotides, the CDR3 is TGCGCCAGCAGCTTATGGCAGGACCACTACGAGCAGTACTTC. The chain is built from TRBV5-1 and TRBJ2-7; D uncertain. CDR1 is SGHRS and CDR2 is YFSETQ in the germline V gene. CDR3 length: 14 amino acids. V was trimmed by 2 bases and J by 3 bases, leaving 12 bases between them.

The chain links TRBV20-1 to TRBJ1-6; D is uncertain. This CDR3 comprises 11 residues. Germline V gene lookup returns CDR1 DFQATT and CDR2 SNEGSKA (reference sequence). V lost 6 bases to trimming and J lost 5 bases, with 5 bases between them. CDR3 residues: CSASNNSPLHF. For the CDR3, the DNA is TGCAGTGCCTCAAATAATTCACCCCTCCACTTT.

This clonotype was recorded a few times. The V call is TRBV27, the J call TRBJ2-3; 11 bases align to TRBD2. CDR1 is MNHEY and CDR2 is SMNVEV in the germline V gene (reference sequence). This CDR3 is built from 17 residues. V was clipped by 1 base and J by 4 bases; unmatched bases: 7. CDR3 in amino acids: CASSLYTSGRLADTQYF. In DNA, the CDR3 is TGTGCCAGCAGTTTATATACTAGCGGGAGACTCGCAGATACGCAGTATTTT.

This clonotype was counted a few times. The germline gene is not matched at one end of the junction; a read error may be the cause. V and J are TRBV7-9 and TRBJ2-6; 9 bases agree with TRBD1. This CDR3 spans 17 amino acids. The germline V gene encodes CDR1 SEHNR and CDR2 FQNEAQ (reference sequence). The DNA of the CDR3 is TGTGCCGGCAGTCCGGGACAGGGCACTTCTGGGGCCAACGTCCTGACTTTC. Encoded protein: CAGSPGQGTSGANVLTF.

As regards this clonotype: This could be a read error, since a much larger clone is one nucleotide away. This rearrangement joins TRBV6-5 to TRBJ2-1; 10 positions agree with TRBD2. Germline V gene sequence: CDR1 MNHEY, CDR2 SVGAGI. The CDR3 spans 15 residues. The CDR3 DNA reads TGTGCCAGCAGTTCAGCGGGAGGGCCTCACAATGAGCAGTCCTTC. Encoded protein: CASSSAGGPHNEQSF.